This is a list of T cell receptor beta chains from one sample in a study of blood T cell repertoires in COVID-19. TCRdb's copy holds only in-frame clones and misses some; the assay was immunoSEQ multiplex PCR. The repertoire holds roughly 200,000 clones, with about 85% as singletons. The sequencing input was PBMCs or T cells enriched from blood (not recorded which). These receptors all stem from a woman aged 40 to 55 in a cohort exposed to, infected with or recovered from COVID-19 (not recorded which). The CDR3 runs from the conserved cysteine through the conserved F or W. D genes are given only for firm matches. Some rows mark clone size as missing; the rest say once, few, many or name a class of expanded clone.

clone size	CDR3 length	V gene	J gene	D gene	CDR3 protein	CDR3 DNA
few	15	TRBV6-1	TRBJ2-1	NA	CASSEEAGAFYEQFF	TGTGCCAGCAGTGAAGAGGCAGGGGCATTCTATGAGCAGTTCTTC
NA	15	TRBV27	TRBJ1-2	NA	CASSPPQTDIYGYTF	TGTGCCAGCAGCCCCCCCCAGACAGACATCTATGGCTACACCTTC
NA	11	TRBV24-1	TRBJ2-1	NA	CATRNLNEQFF	TGTGCCACGAGAAACCTTAATGAGCAGTTCTTC
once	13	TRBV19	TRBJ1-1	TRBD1	CASNQGVNTEAFF	TGTGCCAGTAACCAGGGGGTTAACACTGAAGCTTTCTTT
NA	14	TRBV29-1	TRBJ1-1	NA	CSVLPLERATEAFF	TGCAGCGTTCTCCCATTGGAGAGAGCCACTGAAGCTTTCTTT
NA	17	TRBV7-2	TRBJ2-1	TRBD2	CASSLAVGGGPYNEQFF	TGTGCCAGCAGCTTAGCGGTTGGGGGAGGGCCCTACAATGAGCAGTTCTTC
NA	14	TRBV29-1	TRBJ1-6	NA	CSAKDSSYNSPLHF	TGCAGCGCTAAGGACAGCTCCTATAATTCACCCCTCCACTTT
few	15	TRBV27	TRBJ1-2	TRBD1	CASSSRQGANYGYTF	TGTGCCAGCAGTTCAAGACAGGGGGCTAACTATGGCTACACCTTC
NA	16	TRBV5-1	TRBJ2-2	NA	CASSLEGVTNTGELFF	TGCGCCAGCAGCTTGGAGGGGGTGACGAACACCGGGGAGCTGTTTTTT
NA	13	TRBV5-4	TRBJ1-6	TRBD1	CASRPDRGEPLHF	TGTGCCAGCAGACCCGACAGGGGGGAACCCCTCCACTTT
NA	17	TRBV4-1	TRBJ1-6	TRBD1	CASSRKPGQGDNSPLHF	TGCGCCAGCAGCCGAAAGCCCGGACAGGGGGATAATTCACCCCTCCACTTT
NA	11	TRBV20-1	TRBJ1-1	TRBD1	CSAETGRTGLF	TGCAGTGCTGAAACCGGTCGGACAGGCCTCTTT
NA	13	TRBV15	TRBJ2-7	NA	CATSRDLKGEQYF	TGTGCCACCAGCAGGGATCTTAAGGGGGAGCAGTACTTC
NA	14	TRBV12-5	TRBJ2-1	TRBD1	CASGPQGSYNEQFF	TGTGCTAGTGGCCCACAGGGGTCCTACAATGAGCAGTTCTTC
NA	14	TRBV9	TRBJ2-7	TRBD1	CASSVGGQYYEQYF	TGTGCCAGCAGCGTAGGGGGACAGTACTACGAGCAGTACTTC
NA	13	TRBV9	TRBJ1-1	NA	CASSDRPFTEAFF	TGTGCCAGCAGCGACAGGCCCTTCACTGAAGCTTTCTTT
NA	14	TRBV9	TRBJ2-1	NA	CASSVETFGNEQFF	TGTGCCAGCAGCGTAGAAACTTTTGGCAATGAGCAGTTCTTC
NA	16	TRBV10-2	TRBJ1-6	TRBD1	CASSDRDRDYNSPLHF	TGCGCCAGCAGTGATCGCGACAGGGACTATAATTCACCCCTCCACTTT
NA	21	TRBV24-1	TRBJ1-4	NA	CATSDLQPFYTEYATNEKLFF	TGTGCCACCAGTGATTTGCAACCGTTTTACACAGAATATGCAACTAATGAAAAACTGTTTTTT
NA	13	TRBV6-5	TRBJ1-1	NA	CASRRREITEAFF	TGTGCCAGCAGACGCCGGGAGATCACTGAAGCTTTCTTT
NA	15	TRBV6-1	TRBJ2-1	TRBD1	CASSDGTGSYNEQFF	TGTGCCAGCAGTGACGGGACAGGGAGTTACAATGAGCAGTTCTTC
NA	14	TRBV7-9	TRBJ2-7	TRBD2	CASSPTSGGAEQYF	TGTGCCAGCAGCCCGACTAGCGGGGGCGCTGAGCAGTACTTC
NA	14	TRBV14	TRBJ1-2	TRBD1	CASSPTGTGFGYTF	TGTGCCAGCAGCCCCACCGGGACAGGGTTCGGCTACACCTTC
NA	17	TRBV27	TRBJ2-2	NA	CASSPHPVRGKTGELFF	TGTGCCAGCAGTCCCCATCCGGTCCGGGGGAAAACCGGGGAGCTGTTTTTT
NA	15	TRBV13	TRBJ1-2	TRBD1	CASSLGRTTGNGYTF	TGTGCCAGCAGCTTAGGCCGTACGACAGGGAACGGCTACACCTTC
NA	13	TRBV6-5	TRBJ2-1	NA	CASSWIRRDEQFF	TGTGCCAGCAGTTGGATTAGGCGGGATGAGCAGTTCTTC
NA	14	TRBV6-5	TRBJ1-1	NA	CASSPDQRGTEAFF	TGTGCCAGCAGTCCCGACCAAAGGGGCACTGAAGCTTTCTTT
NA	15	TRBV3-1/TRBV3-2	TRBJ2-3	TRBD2	CASSPGLAYTDTQYF	TGTGCCAGCAGCCCCGGACTAGCGTACACAGATACGCAGTATTTT
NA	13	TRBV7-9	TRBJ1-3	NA	CASRPGVGNTIYF	TGTGCCAGCAGACCGGGGGTCGGAAACACCATATATTTT
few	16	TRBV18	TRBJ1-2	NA	CASSSLEGRLSYGYTF	TGTGCCAGCTCGTCCCTGGAGGGGCGACTCAGCTATGGCTACACCTTC
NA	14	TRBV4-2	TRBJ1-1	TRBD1	CASSQGQGLREAFF	TGTGCCAGCAGCCAGGGACAGGGACTCAGAGAAGCTTTCTTT
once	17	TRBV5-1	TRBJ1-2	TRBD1	CASSLARSTGGNYGYTF	TGCGCCAGCAGCTTGGCCAGGTCGACAGGGGGGAACTATGGCTACACCTTC
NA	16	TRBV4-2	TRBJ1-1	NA	CASSQALGAWHTEAFF	TGTGCCAGCAGCCAAGCGTTGGGGGCTTGGCACACTGAAGCTTTCTTT